The present T cell receptor (beta chain) was sequenced within a study of T cells in Graves' hyperthyroidism and ophthalmopathy. Study results and limitations: Separation of ophthalmopathy from stable hyperthyroidism was achieved by a 13 V-J model.

CDR3 length equals 13 residues. Per germline, CDR1 WNHNN and CDR2 SYGVQD (reference sequence). V lost 8 bases and J lost 2, with 9 bases in between. The source material, RNA transcripts, was used to amplify TCR beta CDR3 regions. The TCR CDR3 was amplified in a first-round RT-PCR using the HTBI primer set. Each CDR3 protein is one row after TCRdb ran MiXCR on the multiplex PCR reads. Among 500,000 to 800,000 distinct CDR3 sequences listed, 40% to 55% were seen once. Any patient presenting with uncontrolled infection, other autoimmune disease, pregnancy or lactation was left out. Comment on this clonotype: Its specificity is not known.

This clonotype was obtained from an adult man with Graves' disease, either hyperthyroidism or ophthalmopathy (not recorded which). The source material was peripheral blood or thyroid tissue (not recorded which). This chain links TRBV10-1 with TRBJ2-2; maybe TRBD2 (6 bases). The CDR3 region is CASGTDNTGELFF. The CDR3, as DNA: TGCGCCAGCGGGACTGATAACACCGGGGAGCTGTTTTTT.